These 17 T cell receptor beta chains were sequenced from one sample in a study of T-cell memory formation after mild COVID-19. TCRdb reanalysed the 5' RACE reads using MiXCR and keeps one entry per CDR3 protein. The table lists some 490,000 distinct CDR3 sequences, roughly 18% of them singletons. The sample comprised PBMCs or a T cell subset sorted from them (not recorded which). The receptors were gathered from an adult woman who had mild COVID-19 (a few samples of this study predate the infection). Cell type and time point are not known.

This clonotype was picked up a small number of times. The CDR3 region is CASSLAWGSDTQYF. The CDR3 region has the DNA TGTGCCAGCAGCTTAGCTTGGGGGTCAGATACGCAGTATTTT. The rearrangement uses TRBV7-8 and TRBJ2-3, with D perhaps being TRBD1 or TRBD2 (5 bases each). The V gene lost 0 bases and the J gene lost 4 bases, with 8 bases spanning the gap. The CDR3 loop spans 14 amino acids. Germline CDR1 is SGHVS and CDR2 is FQNEAQ.

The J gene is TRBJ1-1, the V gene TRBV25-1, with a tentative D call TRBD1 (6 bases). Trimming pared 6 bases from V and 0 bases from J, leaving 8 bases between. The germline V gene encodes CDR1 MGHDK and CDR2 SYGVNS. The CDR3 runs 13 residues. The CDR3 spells CASSDRMNTEAFF. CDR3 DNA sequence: TGTGCCAGCAGCGACAGGATGAACACTGAAGCTTTCTTT. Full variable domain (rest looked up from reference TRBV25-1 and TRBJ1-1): EADIYQTPRYLVIGTGKKITLECSQTMGHDKMYWYQQDPGMELHLIHYSYGVNSTEKGDLSSESTVSRIRTEHFPLTLESARPSHTSQYLCASSDRMNTEAFFGQGTRLTVV.

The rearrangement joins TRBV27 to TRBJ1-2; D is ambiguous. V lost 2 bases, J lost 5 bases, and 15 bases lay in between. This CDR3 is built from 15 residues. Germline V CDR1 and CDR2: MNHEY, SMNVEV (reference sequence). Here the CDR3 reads CASSLEGGRVYGYTF. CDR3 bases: TGTGCCAGCAGTTTAGAAGGAGGCAGAGTTTATGGCTACACCTTC.

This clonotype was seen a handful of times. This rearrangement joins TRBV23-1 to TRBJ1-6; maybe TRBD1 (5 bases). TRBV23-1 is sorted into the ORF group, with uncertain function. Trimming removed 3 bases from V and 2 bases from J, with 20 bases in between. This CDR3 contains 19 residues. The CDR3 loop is CASSHDGPPRGPYNSPLHF. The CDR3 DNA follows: TGCGCCAGCAGTCACGACGGCCCTCCTCGGGGCCCCTATAATTCACCCCTCCACTTT.

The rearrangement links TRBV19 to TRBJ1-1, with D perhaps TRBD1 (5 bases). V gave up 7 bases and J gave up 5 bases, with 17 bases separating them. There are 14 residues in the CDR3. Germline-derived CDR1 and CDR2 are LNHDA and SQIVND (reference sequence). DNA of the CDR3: TGTGCCAGTACCCATGGGGGAGGACCGACTGAAGCTTTCTTT. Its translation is CASTHGGGPTEAFF.

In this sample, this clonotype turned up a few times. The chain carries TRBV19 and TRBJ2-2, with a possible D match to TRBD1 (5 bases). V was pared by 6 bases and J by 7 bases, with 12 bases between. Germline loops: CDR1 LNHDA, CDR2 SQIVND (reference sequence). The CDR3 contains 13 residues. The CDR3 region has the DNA TGTGCCAGTAGCGGTCCGCAGGGCGGGGAGCTGTTTTTT. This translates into CASSGPQGGELFF.

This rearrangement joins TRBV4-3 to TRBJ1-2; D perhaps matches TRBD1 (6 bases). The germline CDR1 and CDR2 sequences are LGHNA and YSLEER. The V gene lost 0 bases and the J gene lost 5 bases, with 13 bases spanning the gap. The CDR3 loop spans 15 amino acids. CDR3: CASSQDWTADYGYTF. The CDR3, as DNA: TGCGCCAGCAGCCAAGATTGGACAGCTGATTATGGCTACACCTTC.

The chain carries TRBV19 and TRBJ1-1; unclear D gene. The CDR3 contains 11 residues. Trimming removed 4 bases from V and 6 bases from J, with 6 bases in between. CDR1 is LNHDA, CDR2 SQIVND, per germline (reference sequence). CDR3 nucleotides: TGTGCCAGTAGTACGCGGGCTGAAGCTTTCTTT. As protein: CASSTRAEAFF.

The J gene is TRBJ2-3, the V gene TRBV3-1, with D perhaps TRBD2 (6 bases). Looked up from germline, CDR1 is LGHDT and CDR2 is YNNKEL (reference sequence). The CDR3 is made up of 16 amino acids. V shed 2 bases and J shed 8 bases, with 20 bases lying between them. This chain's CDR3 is CASSQFSGLPSGTQYF. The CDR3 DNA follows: TGTGCCAGCAGCCAATTTTCGGGACTCCCATCGGGTACGCAGTATTTT.

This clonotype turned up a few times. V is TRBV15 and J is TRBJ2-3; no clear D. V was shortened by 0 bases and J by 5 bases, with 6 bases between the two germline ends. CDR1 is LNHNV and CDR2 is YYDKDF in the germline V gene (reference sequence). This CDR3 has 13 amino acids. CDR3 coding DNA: TGTGCCACCAGCAGAGATCGAGGAGATACGCAGTATTTT. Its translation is CATSRDRGDTQYF.

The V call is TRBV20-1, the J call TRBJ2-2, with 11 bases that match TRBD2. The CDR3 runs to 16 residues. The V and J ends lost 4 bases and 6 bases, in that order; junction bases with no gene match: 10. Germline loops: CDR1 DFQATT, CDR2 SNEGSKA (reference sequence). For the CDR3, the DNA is TGCAGTGCTAAAATAGCGGGAGGGCCTGGCGCCGGGGAGCTGTTTTTT. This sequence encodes CSAKIAGGPGAGELFF.

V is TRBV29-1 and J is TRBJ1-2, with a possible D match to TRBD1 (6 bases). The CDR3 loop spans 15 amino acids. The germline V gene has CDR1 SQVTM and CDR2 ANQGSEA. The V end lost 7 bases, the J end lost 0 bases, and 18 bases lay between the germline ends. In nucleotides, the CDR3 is TGCAGCGCCGTGGGGGGCGGGGGACCTAACTATGGCTACACCTTC. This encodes CSAVGGGGPNYGYTF. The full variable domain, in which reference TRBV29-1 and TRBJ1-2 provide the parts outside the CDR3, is SAVISQKPSRDICQRGTSLTIQCQVDSQVTMMFWYRQQPGQSLTLIATANQGSEATYESGFVIDKFPISRPNLTFSTLTVSNMSPEDSSIYLCSAVGGGGPNYGYTFGSGTRLTVV.

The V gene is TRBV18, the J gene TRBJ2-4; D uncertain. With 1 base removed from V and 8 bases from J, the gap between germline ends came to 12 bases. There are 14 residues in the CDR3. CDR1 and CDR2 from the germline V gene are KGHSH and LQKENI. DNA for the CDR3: TGTGCCAGCTCACCACGCGGCTACGGGTACATTCAGTACTTC. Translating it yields CASSPRGYGYIQYF.

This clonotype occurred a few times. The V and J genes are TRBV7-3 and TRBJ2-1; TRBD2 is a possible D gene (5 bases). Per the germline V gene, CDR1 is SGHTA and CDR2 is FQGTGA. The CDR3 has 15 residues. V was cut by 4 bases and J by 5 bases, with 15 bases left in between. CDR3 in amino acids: CASSSLVGVDNEQFF. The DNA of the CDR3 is TGTGCCAGCAGCTCCCTGGTGGGAGTGGACAATGAGCAGTTCTTC.

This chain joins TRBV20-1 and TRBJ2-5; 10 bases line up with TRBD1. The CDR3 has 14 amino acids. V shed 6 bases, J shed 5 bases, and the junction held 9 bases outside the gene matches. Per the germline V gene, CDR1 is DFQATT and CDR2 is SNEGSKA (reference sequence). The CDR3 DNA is TGCAGTGCAACGAGGACAGGGGGTTTGGAGACCCAGTACTTC. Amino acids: CSATRTGGLETQYF.

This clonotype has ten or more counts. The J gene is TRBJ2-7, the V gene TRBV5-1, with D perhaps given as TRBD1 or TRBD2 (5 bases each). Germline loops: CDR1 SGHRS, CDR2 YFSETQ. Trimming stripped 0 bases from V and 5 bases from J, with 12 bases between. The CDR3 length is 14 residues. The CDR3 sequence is CASSLGQQTNEQYF. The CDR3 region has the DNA TGCGCCAGCAGCTTGGGACAGCAGACTAACGAGCAGTACTTC. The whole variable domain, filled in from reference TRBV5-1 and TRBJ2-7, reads KAGVTQTPRYLIKTRGQQVTLSCSPISGHRSVSWYQQTPGQGLQFLFEYFSETQRNKGNFPGRFSGRQFSNSRSEMNVSTLELGDSALYLCASSLGQQTNEQYFGPGTRLTVT.

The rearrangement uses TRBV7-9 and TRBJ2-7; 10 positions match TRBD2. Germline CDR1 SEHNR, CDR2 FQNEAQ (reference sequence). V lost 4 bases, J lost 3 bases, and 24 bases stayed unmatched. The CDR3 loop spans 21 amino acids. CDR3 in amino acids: CASSSPGGEAGGKRRNYEQYF. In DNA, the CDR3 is TGTGCCAGCAGCTCCCCCGGCGGGGAAGCGGGAGGGAAAAGAAGAAACTACGAGCAGTACTTC.